These 14 T cell receptor beta chains were all obtained from the same sample, sequenced in a study of blood T cells in healthy people across ages. Then a second PCR, running roughly 7 to 11 cycles, was carried out with a sample-barcoded 5' primer and a J-beta primer mix. MiXCR, applied by TCRdb to the 5' RACE reads, yields one record per CDR3 protein. Counted here are some 760,000 distinct CDR3 sequences, about 25% occurring once; the ten biggest clones make up around 9.2%. The sample was also reused in another study, on T cells of mothers and their children.

The specimen was blood. These receptors were collected from a boy aged 5-17 years in good health.

This clonotype was counted only a few times. The junction departs from the called germline gene at one end, perhaps through a read error. This chain links TRBV5-1 with TRBJ2-1; possibly TRBD2 for D (7 bases). CDR1 SGHRS and CDR2 YFSETQ come from the germline V gene. This CDR3 contains 18 residues. For the CDR3, the DNA is TGCGCCAGCAGCTTGGCCGCGGGGGCGCGGTCATCCTACAATGAGCAGCTCTTC. It specifies CASSLAAGARSSYNEQLF.

The V and J genes are TRBV12-3 or TRBV12-4 and TRBJ2-5, with TRBD1 identical over 9 bases. The CDR3 totals 15 residues. Trimming cost V 6 bases and J 5 bases; bases outside gene matches: 10. This chain's CDR3 is CASRTTGGGVETQYF. The CDR3 bases are TGTGCCAGCAGAACGACAGGGGGTGGTGTGGAGACCCAGTACTTC.

This clonotype showed up just a few times. The chain joins TRBV7-2 to TRBJ2-2; TRBD2 agrees at 9 bases. The V segment lost 4 bases and the J segment 6 bases; nucleotides outside the gene matches: 12. CDR1 is SGHTA, CDR2 FQGNSA, per germline. There are 17 residues in the CDR3. CDR3 residues: CASSSSPAGGTPGELFF. The DNA for the CDR3 is TGTGCCAGCAGCTCCTCCCCTGCGGGGGGGACGCCCGGGGAGCTGTTTTTT.

This chain links TRBV6-1 with TRBJ1-2, with a tentative D call TRBD1 (5 bases). CDR1 MNHNS and CDR2 SASEGT come from the germline V gene. This CDR3 is 14 amino acids long. The V end was cut by 2 bases, the J end by 4 bases, with 11 bases between. CDR3 sequence: CASSEWVGRYGYTF. CDR3 in DNA: TGTGCCAGCAGTGAATGGGTGGGACGCTATGGCTACACCTTC.

In its sample, this clonotype was seen a few times. This sequence joins TRBV4-1 and TRBJ2-5; D gene uncertain. The DNA end is a closer match to TRBJ2-1, so the J assignment may be wrong. The CDR3 consists of 16 residues. CDR1 MGHRA and CDR2 YSYEKL come from the germline V gene. CDR3 residues: CASSQVLLVTYNEQFF. The CDR3 nucleotides are TGCGCCAGCAGCCAAGTTTTGCTAGTAACATACAATGAGCAGTTCTTC.

V usage is TRBV4-1 and J usage is TRBJ2-3; 10 bases map to TRBD2. Germline values: CDR1 MGHRA, CDR2 YSYEKL. The CDR3 spans 16 residues. With 2 bases clipped from V and 0 bases from J, the junction kept 2 bases outside the gene matches. The CDR3 sequence: CASSQSTSGSTDTQYF. The CDR3 DNA follows: TGCGCCAGCAGCCAATCGACTAGCGGGAGCACAGATACGCAGTATTTT.

The chain combines TRBV24-1 with TRBJ1-2; possible D gene TRBD1, 5 bases. This CDR3 is built from 13 residues. Between the trimmed V and J ends, which lost 5 bases and 2 bases, there was a span of 8 bases. CDR1 and CDR2 from the germline V gene are KGHDR and SFDVKD. CDR3 bases: TGTGCCACCAGTGGGGACGGAAACTATGGCTACACCTTC. Encoded protein: CATSGDGNYGYTF.

The V gene is TRBV9, the J gene TRBJ2-4; D may be TRBD2 (6 bases). This CDR3 region has 17 residues. V was cut by 3 bases and J by 5 bases, with 21 bases left in between. Germline V CDR1 and CDR2: SGDLS, YYNGEE. The CDR3 is CASSAGLAMTVENIQYF. For the CDR3, the DNA is TGTGCCAGCAGCGCAGGGCTAGCGATGACGGTGGAAAACATTCAGTACTTC.

This clonotype showed up just a few times. This chain connects TRBV13 to TRBJ2-5, with D perhaps TRBD2 (5 bases). Gene TRBJ2-7 matches the end of the DNA better, so the J call may be wrong. This CDR3 has 17 residues. Germline CDR1 is PRHDT and CDR2 is FYEKMQ (reference sequence). The CDR3 reads CASSSQLKFGMPYEQYF. Here the CDR3 DNA reads TGTGCCAGCAGCAGTCAGCTTAAATTCGGGATGCCCTACGAGCAGTACTTC.

This clonotype was observed a handful of times. The V and J genes are TRBV3-1 and TRBJ1-6; D unclear. V was pared by 5 bases and J by 11 bases, with 22 bases between. The CDR3 covers 16 residues. CDR1 is LGHDT and CDR2 is YNNKEL in the germline V gene (reference sequence). CDR3: CASSGRRGQLIPPLHF. CDR3 sequence (DNA): TGTGCCAGCAGCGGTCGCCGGGGTCAGCTTATTCCACCCCTCCACTTT.

The chain combines TRBV20-1 with TRBJ2-5; 11 nucleotides agree with TRBD2. The J call may be faulty, since TRBJ2-7 better matches the DNA end. CDR3 size: 18 residues. CDR1 is DFQATT and CDR2 is SNEGSKA in the germline V gene (reference sequence). The CDR3 DNA reads as TGCAGTGCCGAAGGTTCTAGCGGGGGGACCATGGCAACCTACGAGCAGTACTTC. Translated, it gives CSAEGSSGGTMATYEQYF.

This clonotype was found a few times. CDR3 loop: CSAFDRGNYGYTF. CDR3 nucleotides: TGCAGTGCTTTCGACAGGGGGAACTATGGCTACACCTTC. The chain combines TRBV20-1 with TRBJ1-2; 9 positions agree with TRBD1. V lost 5 bases and J lost 2; bases outside the gene matches: 3. Germline V CDR1 and CDR2: DFQATT, SNEGSKA (reference sequence). This CDR3 has 13 amino acids.

The chain links TRBV12-3 or TRBV12-4 to TRBJ2-5, with D perhaps TRBD2 (5 bases). The CDR3 consists of 16 residues. Trimming left V 1 base short and J 2 bases short, with 14 bases between. CDR3: CASSLVLGNVQETQYF. DNA for the CDR3: TGTGCCAGCAGTTTAGTTCTCGGGAACGTACAAGAGACCCAGTACTTC.

This clonotype was observed a few times. The CDR3 loop reads CATETGGYVGANVLTF. The CDR3 DNA sequence: TGTGCCACCGAAACAGGGGGGTACGTCGGGGCCAACGTCCTGACTTTC. The V call is TRBV19, the J call TRBJ2-6, with 8 bases fitting TRBD1. Germline CDR1 and CDR2: LNHDA and SQIVND (reference sequence). This CDR3 spans 16 amino acids. V dropped 10 bases and J dropped 4; count of bases not matched to a gene: 12.